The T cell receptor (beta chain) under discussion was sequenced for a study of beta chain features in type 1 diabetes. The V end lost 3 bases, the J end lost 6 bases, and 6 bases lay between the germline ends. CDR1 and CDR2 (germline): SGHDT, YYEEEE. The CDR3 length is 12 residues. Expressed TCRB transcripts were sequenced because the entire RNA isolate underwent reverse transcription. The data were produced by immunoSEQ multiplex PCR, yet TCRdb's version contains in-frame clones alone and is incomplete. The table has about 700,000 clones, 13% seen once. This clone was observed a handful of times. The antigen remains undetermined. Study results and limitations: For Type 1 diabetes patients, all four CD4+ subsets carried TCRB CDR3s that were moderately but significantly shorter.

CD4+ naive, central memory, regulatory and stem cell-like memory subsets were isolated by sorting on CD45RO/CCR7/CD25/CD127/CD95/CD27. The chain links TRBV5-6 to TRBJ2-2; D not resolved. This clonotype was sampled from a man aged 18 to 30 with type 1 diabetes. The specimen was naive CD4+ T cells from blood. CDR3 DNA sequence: TGTGCCAGCAGCTCCATTGCCGGGGAGCTGTTTTTT. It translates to CASSSIAGELFF.